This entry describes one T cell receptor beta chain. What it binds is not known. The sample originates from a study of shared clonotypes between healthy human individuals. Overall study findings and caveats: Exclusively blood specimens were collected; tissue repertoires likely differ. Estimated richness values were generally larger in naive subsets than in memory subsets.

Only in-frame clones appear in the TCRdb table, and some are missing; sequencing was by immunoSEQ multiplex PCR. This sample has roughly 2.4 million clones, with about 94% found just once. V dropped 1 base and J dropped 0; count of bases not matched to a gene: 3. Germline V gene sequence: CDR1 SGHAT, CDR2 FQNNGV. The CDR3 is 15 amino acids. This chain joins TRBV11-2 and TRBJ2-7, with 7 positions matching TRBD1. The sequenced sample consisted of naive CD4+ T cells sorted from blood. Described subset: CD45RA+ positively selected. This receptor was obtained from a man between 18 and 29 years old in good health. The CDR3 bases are TGTGCCAGCAGCTTAGGACAGGGAAGCTCCTACGAGCAGTACTTC. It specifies CASSLGQGSSYEQYF.